What follows are 24 T cell receptor beta chains derived from one specimen sequenced in a study of T cell changes during pregnancy in multiple sclerosis. Here immunoSEQ multiplex PCR was the method, and the copy in TCRdb shows in-frame clones only, minus some. The table lists tens of thousands of clones, 90% to 95% of them singletons. Sequences were derived from CD8+ T cells from peripheral blood mononuclear cells, sampled before pregnancy. The receptors come from a female donor with multiple sclerosis, enrolled in a pregnancy study.

The chain employs TRBV30 and TRBJ1-4; D perhaps matches TRBD1 (5 bases). This CDR3 has 14 amino acids. CDR1 and CDR2 (germline): GTSNPN, SVGIG (reference sequence). Trimming took 1 base from V and 6 from J, leaving 12 bases between them. In DNA, the CDR3 is TGTGCCTGGAGTGGGGGCGTCGGGCATGAAAAACTGTTTTTT. Translation gives CAWSGGVGHEKLFF.

The genes are TRBV27 and TRBJ2-1; D uncertain. Looked up from germline, CDR1 is MNHEY and CDR2 is SMNVEV (reference sequence). The V end lost 5 bases, the J end lost 0 bases, and 14 bases lay between the germline ends. This CDR3 has 16 amino acids. The DNA for the CDR3 is TGTGCCAGCAGTGTCAGACTGACTTTCTCCTACAATGAGCAGTTCTTC. It is translated as CASSVRLTFSYNEQFF.

V usage is TRBV2 and J usage is TRBJ1-2; D gene unclear. CDR3 length equals 11 residues. V lost 8 bases and J lost 7, with 11 bases in between. Germline loops: CDR1 SNHLY, CDR2 FYNNEI. CDR3 DNA sequence: TGTGCCAGCGTGAATTACAGTGGCTACACCTTC. Protein product: CASVNYSGYTF.

The chain carries TRBV27 and TRBJ2-7; D call uncertain. V lost 6 bases and J 3 bases, leaving 12 bases between the germline ends. Germline lookup yields CDR1 MNHEY and CDR2 SMNVEV (reference sequence). This CDR3 region has 13 residues. CDR3 DNA: TGTGCCAGCAGCCCCAGCGTTGGCTACGAGCAGTACTTC. Its protein product is CASSPSVGYEQYF.

This sequence joins TRBV30 and TRBJ2-4; TRBD1 might be the D (5 bases). The ends were cut back, 1 base at V and 6 bases at J, with 13 bases in the middle. Germline-derived CDR1 and CDR2 are GTSNPN and SVGIG (reference sequence). The CDR3 contains 14 residues. Here the CDR3 DNA reads TGTGCCTGGAGTGAAGGGGATTCGGGAAACATTCAGTACTTC. It translates to CAWSEGDSGNIQYF. The full variable domain, rest sourced from reference TRBV30 and TRBJ2-4, is SQTIHQWPATLVQPVGSPLSLECTVEGTSNPNLYWYRQAAGRGLQLLFYSVGIGQISSEVPQNLSASRPQDRQFILSSKKLLLSDSGFYLCAWSEGDSGNIQYFGAGTRLSVL.

The chain employs TRBV14 and TRBJ2-1; 10 bases match TRBD2. CDR3 size: 18 residues. Trimming took 1 base from V and 6 from J; bases not matched to a gene: 12. CDR1 and CDR2 from the germline V gene are SGHDN and FVKESK. The chain's CDR3 is CASSQVGQREGRVNEQFF. The CDR3, as DNA: TGTGCCAGCAGCCAAGTTGGCCAGCGGGAGGGCCGAGTCAATGAGCAGTTCTTC.

CDR3 region: CASTPEGRATEAFF. DNA for the CDR3: TGTGCCAGTACCCCCGAGGGGAGGGCCACTGAAGCTTTCTTT. The chain is built from TRBV19 and TRBJ1-1, with TRBD1 as a possible D gene (5 bases). The length of the CDR3 is 14 residues. Trimming pared 7 bases from V and 4 bases from J, leaving 16 bases between. Germline V gene sequence: CDR1 LNHDA, CDR2 SQIVND (reference sequence).

The J gene is TRBJ2-2, the V gene TRBV7-2; D is undetermined. The CDR3 has 13 residues. The germline V and J ends were trimmed by 8 bases and 8 bases, with 15 bases remaining between them. Germline loops: CDR1 SGHTA, CDR2 FQGNSA. The CDR3 sequence is CASGQWWPGELFF. The CDR3 DNA follows: TGTGCCAGCGGGCAATGGTGGCCGGGGGAGCTGTTTTTT.

V and J are TRBV9 and TRBJ2-1; 7 nucleotides match TRBD2. Germline V lookup: CDR1 SGDLS, CDR2 YYNGEE. Trimming removed 4 bases from V and 0 bases from J; junction bases left unmatched: 7. This CDR3 spans 16 amino acids. The CDR3 is CASSPWGGSSYNEQFF. As DNA, the CDR3 is TGTGCCAGCAGCCCTTGGGGGGGATCCTCCTACAATGAGCAGTTCTTC.

This chain uses TRBV28 with TRBJ2-7, with a possible D match to TRBD2 (6 bases). V lost 6 bases to trimming and J lost 0 bases, with 9 bases between them. The CDR3 totals 13 residues. Germline V lookup: CDR1 MDHEN, CDR2 SYDVKM. CDR3 protein: CASRGGLSYEQYF. The CDR3 DNA reads TGTGCCAGCAGGGGGGGACTCTCCTACGAGCAGTACTTC.

V usage is TRBV14 and J usage is TRBJ2-3; 7 nucleotides agree with TRBD2. The CDR3 runs 15 residues. After removal of 5 bases from V and 1 base from J, the junction contained 6 bases not matched to a gene. Germline values: CDR1 SGHDN, CDR2 FVKESK. This chain's CDR3 is CASSFNLAGTDTQYF. The CDR3 DNA reads as TGTGCCAGCAGCTTTAATCTAGCGGGCACAGATACGCAGTATTTT.

This chain connects TRBV27 to TRBJ2-1; D is possibly TRBD2 (5 bases). CDR1 is MNHEY, CDR2 SMNVEV, per germline (reference sequence). The CDR3 runs to 15 residues. With 2 bases removed from V and 6 bases from J, the gap between germline ends came to 14 bases. The CDR3 coding sequence is TGTGCCAGCAGTTTAGGAGCTAGCCGGATCAATGAGCAGTTCTTC. Its protein product is CASSLGASRINEQFF.

The chain recombines TRBV19 with TRBJ2-7; perhaps TRBD2 as D (6 bases). This CDR3 comprises 13 residues. The V end was cut by 5 bases, the J end by 2 bases, with 10 bases between. Germline V gene sequence: CDR1 LNHDA, CDR2 SQIVND (reference sequence). The CDR3 loop reads CASSAGITYEQYF. CDR3 in DNA: TGTGCCAGTAGTGCGGGGATCACCTACGAGCAGTACTTC.

The rearrangement uses TRBV10-3 and TRBJ1-1; a weak D match, TRBD1 (5 bases). This CDR3 is 12 amino acids long. Per germline, CDR1 ENHRY and CDR2 SYGVKD. The V gene lost 7 bases and the J gene lost 1 base, with 7 bases spanning the gap. The CDR3 protein is CAITGGNTEAFF. CDR3 sequence (DNA): TGTGCCATCACGGGGGGGAACACTGAAGCTTTCTTT.

This chain uses TRBV19 with TRBJ2-2; D is perhaps TRBD2 (5 bases). The CDR3 runs 13 residues. Germline assignment: CDR1 LNHDA and CDR2 SQIVND (reference sequence). CDR3 in amino acids: CVRPTEVTGELFF. Written as DNA, the CDR3 is TGTGTCCGTCCGACGGAGGTTACCGGGGAGCTGTTTTTT.

DNA for the CDR3: TGTGCCGGGAAGCGCAGGGGCGACCAAGAGACCCAGTACTTC. Its translation: CAGKRRGDQETQYF. The gene calls are TRBV7-9 and TRBJ2-5; a possible D gene is TRBD1 (6 bases). The CDR3 sequence is 14 residues long. Germline lookup yields CDR1 SEHNR and CDR2 FQNEAQ (reference sequence). V lost 11 bases and J lost 0, with 16 bases in between.

This chain links TRBV19 with TRBJ2-5; D perhaps matches TRBD1 (6 bases). The CDR3 loop spans 17 amino acids. Germline V gene lookup returns CDR1 LNHDA and CDR2 SQIVND (reference sequence). The ends were cut back, 5 bases at V and 3 bases at J, with 22 bases in the middle. The CDR3: CASSWDRGFSPKETQYF. In DNA form, the CDR3 reads TGTGCCAGTAGTTGGGATAGGGGGTTCTCCCCTAAAGAGACCCAGTACTTC.

The chain couples TRBV21-1 to TRBJ2-1; the table's D gene call, TRBD2, was not cross checked with the DNA. TRBV21-1 is classified as a pseudogene. The CDR3 spans 13 residues. CDR3 sequence (DNA): TGTGCCAGCAGCGGGACTAGCTCCACTGAGCAGTTCTTC. It codes for CASSGTSSTEQFF.

V and J are TRBV4-1 and TRBJ1-5; no definite D call. Trimming removed 0 bases at V and 7 bases at J, with 13 bases between. The CDR3 spans 15 residues. Germline CDR1 MGHRA, CDR2 YSYEKL. In DNA form, the CDR3 reads TGCGCCAGCAGCCAAGAATCAACGCTAGGACAGCCCCAGCATTTT. Translated: CASSQESTLGQPQHF.

The gene calls are TRBV11-3 and TRBJ1-5; D might be TRBD1 (5 bases). Trimming left V 5 bases short and J 1 base short, with 18 bases between. This CDR3 region has 17 residues. Germline values: CDR1 SGHNT, CDR2 YENEEA. The DNA of the CDR3 is TGTGCCAGCAGCCCTCGAATGGCGGGGGTAAGCAATCAGCCCCAGCATTTT. Its translation is CASSPRMAGVSNQPQHF.

This clone was seen only once. This chain joins TRBV10-2 and TRBJ2-7; 9 bases are a match to TRBD2. This CDR3 spans 15 amino acids. V shed 2 bases, J shed 2 bases, and the junction held 4 bases outside the gene matches. CDR1 is WSHSY, CDR2 SAAADI, per germline. CDR3 sequence (DNA): TGCGCCAGCAGTGAGGGCGAGCGGGAGGCCTACGAGCAGTACTTC. It specifies CASSEGEREAYEQYF.

V and J are TRBV7-3 and TRBJ2-3; D may be TRBD1 (5 bases). Per germline, CDR1 SGHTA and CDR2 FQGTGA. Trimming left V 2 bases short and J 3 bases short, with 15 bases between. The length of the CDR3 is 16 residues. The CDR3 DNA reads TGTGCCAGCAGCTTATGGGGTCAGGGAAGGACAGATACGCAGTATTTT. This sequence encodes CASSLWGQGRTDTQYF.

The chain uses TRBV27 and TRBJ1-1; D not resolved. The germline V and J ends were trimmed by 3 bases and 7 bases, with 6 bases remaining between them. This CDR3 is built from 11 residues. Germline V gives CDR1 MNHEY, CDR2 SMNVEV (reference sequence). The CDR3: CASSFGDEAFF. CDR3 in DNA: TGTGCCAGCAGTTTCGGAGATGAAGCTTTCTTT.

This chain uses TRBV10-3 with TRBJ2-7; D is possibly TRBD2 (6 bases). CDR1 and CDR2 from the germline V gene are ENHRY and SYGVKD. The CDR3 extends over 14 amino acids. V was trimmed by 4 bases and J by 1 base, leaving 11 bases between them. The CDR3 is CAISGIGTSYEQYF. DNA for the CDR3: TGTGCCATCAGTGGTATTGGGACTTCCTACGAGCAGTACTTC.